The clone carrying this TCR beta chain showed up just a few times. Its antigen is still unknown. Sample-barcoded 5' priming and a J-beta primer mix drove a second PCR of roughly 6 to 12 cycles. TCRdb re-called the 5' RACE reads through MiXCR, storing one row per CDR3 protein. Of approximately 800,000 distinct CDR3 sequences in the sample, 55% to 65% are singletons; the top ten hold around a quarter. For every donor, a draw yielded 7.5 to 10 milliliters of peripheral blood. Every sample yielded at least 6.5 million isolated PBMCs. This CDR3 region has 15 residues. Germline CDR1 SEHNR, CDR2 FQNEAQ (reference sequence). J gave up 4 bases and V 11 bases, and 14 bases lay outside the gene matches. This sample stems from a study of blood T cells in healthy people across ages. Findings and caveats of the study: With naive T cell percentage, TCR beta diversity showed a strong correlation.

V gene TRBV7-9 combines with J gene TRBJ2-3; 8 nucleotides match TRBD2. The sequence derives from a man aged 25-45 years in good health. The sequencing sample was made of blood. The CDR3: CAGQNTGTRADTQYF. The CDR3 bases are TGTGCCGGACAGAATACCGGGACTAGAGCAGATACGCAGTATTTT.